This T cell receptor (beta chain) was recorded in a study of T cells after yellow fever vaccination. UMIs were added to TCR cDNA along with a universal primer site when it was made by 5'RACE template switching. TCRdb processed the 5' RACE reads anew with MiXCR; each CDR3 protein has one entry. The table includes about 58,000 distinct CDR3 sequences, about 6.6% detected once. This clonotype occurred a few times. Looked up from germline, CDR1 is SGHDN and CDR2 is FVKESK. This CDR3 is built from 15 residues. V lost 1 base to trimming and J lost 0 bases, with 8 bases between them. This chain links TRBV14 with TRBJ2-3; D is tentatively TRBD1 or TRBD2 (5 bases each). The sequencing here drew on CD8+ T cells sorted from PBMCs, taken on the day of the first yellow fever vaccination. This sequence originates from a man aged 18 to 30 who received the YFV17D yellow fever vaccine. Written as DNA, the CDR3 is TGTGCCAGCAGCCAAGCGAGGGGCAGCACAGATACGCAGTATTTT. Protein: CASSQARGSTDTQYF.